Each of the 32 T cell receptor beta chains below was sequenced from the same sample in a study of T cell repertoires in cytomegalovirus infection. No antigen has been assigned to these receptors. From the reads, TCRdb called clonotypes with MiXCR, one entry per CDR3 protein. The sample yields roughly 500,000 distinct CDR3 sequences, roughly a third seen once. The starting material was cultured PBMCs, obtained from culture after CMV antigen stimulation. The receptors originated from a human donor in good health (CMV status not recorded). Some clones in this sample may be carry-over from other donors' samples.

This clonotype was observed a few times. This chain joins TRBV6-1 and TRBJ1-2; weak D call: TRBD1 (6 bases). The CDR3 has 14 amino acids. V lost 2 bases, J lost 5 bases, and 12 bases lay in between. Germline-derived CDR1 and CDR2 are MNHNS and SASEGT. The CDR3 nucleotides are TGTGCCAGCAGTGAATATAGGGGGAGATATGGCTACACCTTC. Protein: CASSEYRGRYGYTF.

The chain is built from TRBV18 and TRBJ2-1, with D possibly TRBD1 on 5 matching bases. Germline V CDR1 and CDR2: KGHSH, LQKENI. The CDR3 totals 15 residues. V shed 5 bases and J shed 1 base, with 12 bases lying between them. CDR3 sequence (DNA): TGTGCCAGCTCAAACCGTCAGGGATCCTACAATGAGCAGTTCTTC. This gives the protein CASSNRQGSYNEQFF.

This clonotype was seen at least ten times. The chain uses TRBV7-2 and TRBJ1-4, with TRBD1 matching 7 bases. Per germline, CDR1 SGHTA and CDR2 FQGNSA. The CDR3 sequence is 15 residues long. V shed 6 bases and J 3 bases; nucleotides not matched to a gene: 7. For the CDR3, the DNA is TGTGCCAGCAGGCTCGAAGGGACAGCTAATGAAAAACTGTTTTTT. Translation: CASRLEGTANEKLFF.

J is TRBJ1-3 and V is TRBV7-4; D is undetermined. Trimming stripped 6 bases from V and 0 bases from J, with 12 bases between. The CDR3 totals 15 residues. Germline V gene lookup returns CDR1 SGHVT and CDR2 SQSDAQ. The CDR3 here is CASRQTDNSGNTIYF. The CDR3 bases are TGTGCCAGCAGGCAAACAGATAACTCTGGAAACACCATATATTTT.

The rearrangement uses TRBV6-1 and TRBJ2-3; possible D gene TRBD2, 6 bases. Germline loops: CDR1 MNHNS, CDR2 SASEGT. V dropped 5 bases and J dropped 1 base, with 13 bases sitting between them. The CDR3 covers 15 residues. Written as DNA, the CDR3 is TGTGCCAGCAGTCTTCTAGCGACCGGCACAGATACGCAGTATTTT. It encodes CASSLLATGTDTQYF.

In DNA, the CDR3 is TGTGCCAGTAGTCGACCTGGACAGGGTTGGGGTGAAGCTTTCTTT. Protein: CASSRPGQGWGEAFF. V and J are TRBV19 and TRBJ1-1; 8 bases are a match to TRBD1. The length of the CDR3 is 15 residues. Unmatched junction bases numbered 12, after V lost 5 bases and J lost 7 bases. The germline V gene has CDR1 LNHDA and CDR2 SQIVND (reference sequence).

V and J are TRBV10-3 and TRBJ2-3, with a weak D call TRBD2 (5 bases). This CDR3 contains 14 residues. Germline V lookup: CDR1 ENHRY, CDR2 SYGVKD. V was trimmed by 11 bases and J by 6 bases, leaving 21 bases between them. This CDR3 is CASRPPGNYDTQYF. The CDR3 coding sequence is TGTGCCTCCCGCCCCCCGGGGAATTATGATACGCAGTATTTT.

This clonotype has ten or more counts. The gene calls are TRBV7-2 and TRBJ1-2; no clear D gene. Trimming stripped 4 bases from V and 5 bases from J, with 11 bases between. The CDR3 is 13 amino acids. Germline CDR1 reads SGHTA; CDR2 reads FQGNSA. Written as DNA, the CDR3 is TGTGCCAGCAGCTCCGGACGAGGATATGGCTACACCTTC. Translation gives CASSSGRGYGYTF.

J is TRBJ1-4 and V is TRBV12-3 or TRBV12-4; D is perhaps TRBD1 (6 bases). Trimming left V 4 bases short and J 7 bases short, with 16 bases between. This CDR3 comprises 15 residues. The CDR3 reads CASSSTQGLAEKLFF. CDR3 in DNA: TGTGCCAGCAGTTCGACTCAGGGGCTCGCTGAAAAACTGTTTTTT.

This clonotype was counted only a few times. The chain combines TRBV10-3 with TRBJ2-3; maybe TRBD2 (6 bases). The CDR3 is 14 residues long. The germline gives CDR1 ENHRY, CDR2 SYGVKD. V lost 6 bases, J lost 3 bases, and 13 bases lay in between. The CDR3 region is CAIRGLAWTDTQYF. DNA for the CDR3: TGTGCCATCAGAGGCCTAGCGTGGACAGATACGCAGTATTTT.

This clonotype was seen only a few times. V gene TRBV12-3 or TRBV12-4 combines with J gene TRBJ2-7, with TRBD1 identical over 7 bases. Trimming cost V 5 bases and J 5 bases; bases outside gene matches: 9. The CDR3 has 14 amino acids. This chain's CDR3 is CASSPTDRENEQYF. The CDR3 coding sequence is TGTGCCAGCAGTCCCACCGACAGGGAGAACGAGCAGTACTTC.

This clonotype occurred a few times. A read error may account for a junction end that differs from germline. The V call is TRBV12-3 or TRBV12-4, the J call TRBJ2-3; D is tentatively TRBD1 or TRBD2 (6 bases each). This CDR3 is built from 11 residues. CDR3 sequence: CASSSRGARGF. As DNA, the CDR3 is TGTGCCAGCAGTTCTAGGGGGGCCCGGGGTTTT.

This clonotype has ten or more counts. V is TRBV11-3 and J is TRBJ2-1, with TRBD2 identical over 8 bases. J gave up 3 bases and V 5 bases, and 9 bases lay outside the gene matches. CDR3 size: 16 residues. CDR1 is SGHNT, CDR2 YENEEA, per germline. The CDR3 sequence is CASSPQRERIYNEQFF. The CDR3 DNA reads TGTGCCAGCAGCCCCCAGCGGGAGCGGATCTACAATGAGCAGTTCTTC.

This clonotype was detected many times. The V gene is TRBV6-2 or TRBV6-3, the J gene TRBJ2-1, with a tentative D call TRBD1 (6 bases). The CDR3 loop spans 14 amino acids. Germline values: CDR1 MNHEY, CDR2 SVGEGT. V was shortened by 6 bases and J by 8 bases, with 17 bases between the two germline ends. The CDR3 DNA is TGTGCCAGCAGCCGGGCCCAGGGGATACATGAGCAGTTCTTC. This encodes CASSRAQGIHEQFF.

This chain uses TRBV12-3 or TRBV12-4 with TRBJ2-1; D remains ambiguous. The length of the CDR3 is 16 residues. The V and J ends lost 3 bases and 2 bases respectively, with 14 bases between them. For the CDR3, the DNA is TGTGCCAGCAGTTTGTCTACGGAGACAACCTACAATGAGCAGTTCTTC. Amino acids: CASSLSTETTYNEQFF.

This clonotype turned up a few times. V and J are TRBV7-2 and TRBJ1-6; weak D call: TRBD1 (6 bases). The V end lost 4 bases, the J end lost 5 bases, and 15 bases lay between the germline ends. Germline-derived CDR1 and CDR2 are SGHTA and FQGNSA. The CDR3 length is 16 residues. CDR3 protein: CASSSASGGDNSPLHF. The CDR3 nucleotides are TGTGCCAGCAGCTCCGCTTCGGGGGGCGATAATTCACCCCTCCACTTT. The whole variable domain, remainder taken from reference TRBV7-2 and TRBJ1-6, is GAGVSQSPSNKVTEKGKDVELRCDPISGHTALYWYRQSLGQGLEFLIYFQGNSAPDKSGLPSDRFSAERTGGSVSTLTIQRTQQEDSAVYLCASSSASGGDNSPLHFGNGTRLTVT.

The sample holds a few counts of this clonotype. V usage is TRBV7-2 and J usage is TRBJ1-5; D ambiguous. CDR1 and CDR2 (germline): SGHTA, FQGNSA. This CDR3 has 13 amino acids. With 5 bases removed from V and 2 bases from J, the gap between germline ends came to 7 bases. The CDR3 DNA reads TGTGCCAGCAGCCCACCCGGCAATCAGCCCCAGCATTTT. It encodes CASSPPGNQPQHF.

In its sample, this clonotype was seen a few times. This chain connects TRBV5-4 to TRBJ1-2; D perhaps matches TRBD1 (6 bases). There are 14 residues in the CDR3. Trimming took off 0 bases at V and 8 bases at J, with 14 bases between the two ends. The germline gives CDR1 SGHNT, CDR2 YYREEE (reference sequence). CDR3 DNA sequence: TGTGCCAGCAGCTTGGAACAGGGATCTGGAGGCTACACCTTC. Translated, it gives CASSLEQGSGGYTF.

CDR3 in amino acids: CASTLGGRRDEQFF. The CDR3, as DNA: TGCGCCAGCACCCTCGGCGGGAGACGGGATGAGCAGTTCTTC. J is TRBJ2-1 and V is TRBV5-1, with 7 bases identical to TRBD2. V was pared by 6 bases and J by 8 bases, with 11 bases of the junction left unmatched. The CDR3 covers 14 residues. Germline CDR1 SGHRS, CDR2 YFSETQ.

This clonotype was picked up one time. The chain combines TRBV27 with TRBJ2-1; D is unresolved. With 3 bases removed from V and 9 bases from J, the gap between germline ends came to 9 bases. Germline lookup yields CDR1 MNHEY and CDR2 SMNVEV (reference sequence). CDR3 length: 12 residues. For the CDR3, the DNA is TGTGCCAGCAGTTTTTATGAGCGTGAGCAGTTCTTC. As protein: CASSFYEREQFF.

CDR3 bases: TGTGCCAGTAGTATCCTACAGGGAGTGCAGGGTGGCTACACCTTC. Its protein is CASSILQGVQGGYTF. The chain uses TRBV19 and TRBJ1-2; weak D call: TRBD1 (6 bases). The CDR3 length is 15 residues. Germline V gives CDR1 LNHDA, CDR2 SQIVND (reference sequence). The ends were cut back, 3 bases at V and 7 bases at J, with 18 bases in the middle.

CDR3: CASSPARQGVYEQYF. The CDR3 DNA reads TGTGCCAGCAGTCCCGCCCGGCAGGGGGTCTACGAGCAGTACTTC. The chain uses TRBV28 and TRBJ2-7; 7 bases match TRBD1. The CDR3 is 15 residues long. The junction had 10 bases not matched to a gene; V was cut back by 5 bases and J by 3 bases. Germline lookup yields CDR1 MDHEN and CDR2 SYDVKM.

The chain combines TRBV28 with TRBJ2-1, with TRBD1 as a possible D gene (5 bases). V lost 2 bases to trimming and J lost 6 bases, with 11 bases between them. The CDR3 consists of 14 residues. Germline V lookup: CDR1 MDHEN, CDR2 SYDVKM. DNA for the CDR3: TGTGCCAGCAGTTTAAGCTGGACAAGCAATGAGCAGTTCTTC. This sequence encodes CASSLSWTSNEQFF.

For the CDR3, the DNA is TGTGCCAGCAGCCCGGGGACTAGCGGTTTTAGGGAGCAGTTCTTC. Translated: CASSPGTSGFREQFF. The chain has TRBV5-6 and TRBJ2-1; TRBD2 matches at 11 bases. Losses at the gene ends were 4 bases for V and 10 bases for J; bases not matched to a gene: 10. CDR3 length: 15 residues. CDR1 and CDR2 from the germline V gene are SGHDT and YYEEEE.

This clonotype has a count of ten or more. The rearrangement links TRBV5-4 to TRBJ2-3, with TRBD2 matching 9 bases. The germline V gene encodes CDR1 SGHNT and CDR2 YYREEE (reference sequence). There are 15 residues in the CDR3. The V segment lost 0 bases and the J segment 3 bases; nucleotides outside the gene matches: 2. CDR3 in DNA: TGTGCCAGCAGCTTGGCTGCGGGAGGGACAGATACGCAGTATTTT. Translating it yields CASSLAAGGTDTQYF.

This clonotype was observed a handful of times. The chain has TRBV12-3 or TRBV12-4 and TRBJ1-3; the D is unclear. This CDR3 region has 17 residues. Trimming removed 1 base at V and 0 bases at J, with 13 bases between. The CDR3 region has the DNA TGTGCCAGCAGTTTAGTCGCGTCCGCCTCCTCTGGAAACACCATATATTTT. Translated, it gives CASSLVASASSGNTIYF.

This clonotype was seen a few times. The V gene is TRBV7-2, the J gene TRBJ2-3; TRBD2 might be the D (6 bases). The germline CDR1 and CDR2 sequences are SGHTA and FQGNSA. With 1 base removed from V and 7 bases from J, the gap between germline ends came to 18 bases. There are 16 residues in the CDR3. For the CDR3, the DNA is TGTGCCAGCAGCTTAGATAGCGGCGGGCACGGGTATACGCAGTATTTT. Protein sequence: CASSLDSGGHGYTQYF.

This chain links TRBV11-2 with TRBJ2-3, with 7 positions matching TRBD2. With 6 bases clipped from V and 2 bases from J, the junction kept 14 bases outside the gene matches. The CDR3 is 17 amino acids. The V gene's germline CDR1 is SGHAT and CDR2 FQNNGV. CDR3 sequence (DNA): TGTGCCAGCAGTCGATACCTGGTTGGGACTATCACAGATACGCAGTATTTT. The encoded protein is CASSRYLVGTITDTQYF.

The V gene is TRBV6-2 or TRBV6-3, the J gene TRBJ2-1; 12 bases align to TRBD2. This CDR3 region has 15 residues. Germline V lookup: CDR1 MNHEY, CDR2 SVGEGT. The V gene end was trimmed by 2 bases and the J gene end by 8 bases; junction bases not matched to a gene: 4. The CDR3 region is CASSYRLAGAHEQFF. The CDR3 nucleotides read TGTGCCAGCAGTTACCGACTAGCGGGAGCGCATGAGCAGTTCTTC.

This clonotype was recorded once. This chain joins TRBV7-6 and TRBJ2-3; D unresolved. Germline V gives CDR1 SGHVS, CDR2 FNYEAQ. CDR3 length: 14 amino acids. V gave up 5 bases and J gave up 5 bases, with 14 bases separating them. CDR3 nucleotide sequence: TGTGCCAGCAGCACAAGACCCGCCGGAGATACGCAGTATTTT. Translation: CASSTRPAGDTQYF.

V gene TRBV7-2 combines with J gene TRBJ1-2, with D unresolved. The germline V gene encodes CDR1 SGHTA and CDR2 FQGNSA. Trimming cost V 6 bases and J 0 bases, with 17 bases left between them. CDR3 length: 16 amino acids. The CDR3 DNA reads TGTGCCAGCAGTTCCTACAAGGGTCCCTCTAACTATGGCTACACCTTC. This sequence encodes CASSSYKGPSNYGYTF.

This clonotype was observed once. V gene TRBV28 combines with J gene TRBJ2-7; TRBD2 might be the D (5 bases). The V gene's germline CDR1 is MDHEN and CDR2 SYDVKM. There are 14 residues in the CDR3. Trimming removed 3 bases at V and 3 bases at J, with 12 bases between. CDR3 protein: CASSFEGPLYEQYF. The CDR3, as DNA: TGTGCCAGCAGTTTTGAGGGCCCCCTCTACGAGCAGTACTTC.